These T cell receptor beta chains were read from a single sample in a study of T cells in Graves' hyperthyroidism and ophthalmopathy. One entry per CDR3 protein, called by TCRdb with MiXCR from the multiplex PCR reads. This sample has approximately 500,000 distinct CDR3 sequences, with about 43% found just once. The sample taken for sequencing was peripheral blood or thyroid tissue (not recorded which). The receptor source for this set is a woman under 30 with Graves' hyperthyroidism. The CDR3 runs from the conserved cysteine through the conserved F or W. A D gene is named only where the DNA matches it firmly. Expanded clones are given a class, and other clones once, few, many or no size at all.

clone_size	v_call	d_call	j_call	cdr3_nt	cdr3_aa
.	TRBV27	.	TRBJ2-7	TGTGCCAGCAGTTCCCTTGAGTATGGGAACTCTGGGGAGCAGTACTTC	CASSSLEYGNSGEQYF
.	TRBV13	.	TRBJ2-7	TGTGCCAGCAGCTTAGAGGGTCCTCGTACCTACGAGCAGTACTTC	CASSLEGPRTYEQYF
.	TRBV15	TRBD1	TRBJ2-7	TGTGCCACCAGCAGTTTAACAGGGGGCTTCGAGCAGTACTTC	CATSSLTGGFEQYF
.	TRBV7-9	.	TRBJ2-7	TGTGCCAGCAGCCCTAGGGTATGGGGATACGAGCAGTACTTC	CASSPRVWGYEQYF
.	TRBV20-1	.	TRBJ2-1	TGCAGTGCTAGCCCGCGGGCCGACAATGAGCAGTTCTTC	CSASPRADNEQFF
many	TRBV5-6	.	TRBJ2-5	TGTGCCAGCAGCTTGGTTGGGGGGATTACAGGCCTGCAAGAGACCCAGTACTTC	CASSLVGGITGLQETQYF
.	TRBV29-1	.	TRBJ2-7	TGCAGCGTTGGACAGGGAGCCGGCCGGCGGGGCGAGCAGTACTTC	CSVGQGAGRRGEQYF
many	TRBV11-2	.	TRBJ1-1	TGTGCCAGCAGCTTAGGCCTGGCCGACGGAGCTTTCTTT	CASSLGLADGAFF
.	TRBV9	.	TRBJ2-2	TGTGCCAGCAGCGTAGTATGGACCGCCGGGGAGCTGTTTTTT	CASSVVWTAGELFF
.	TRBV24-1	.	TRBJ2-2	TGTGCCACCAGTGATTTCACTGGGGAGCTGTTTTTT	CATSDFTGELFF
.	TRBV10-3	.	TRBJ2-1	TGTGCCAGCATCGGGACCACCAGGGGCAATGAGCAGTTCTTC	CASIGTTRGNEQFF
many	TRBV30	.	TRBJ1-2	TGTGCCTGGAGTGAATCCGGTTATGGCTACACCTTC	CAWSESGYGYTF
many	TRBV7-9	.	TRBJ2-7	TGCCGTAGACAATATGCCTACGAGCAGTACTTC	CRRQYAYEQYF
.	TRBV10-1	TRBD1	TRBJ1-2	TGCGCTAGCATCAAGGCCGGGACAGCCTATGGCTACACCTTC	CASIKAGTAYGYTF
many	TRBV4-3	TRBD2	TRBJ2-5	TGCGCCAGCAGCCAAGTTCTAGCGGGAGGGGGGGAGACCCAGTACTTC	CASSQVLAGGGETQYF
many	TRBV20-1	TRBD1	TRBJ1-1	TGCAGTGCAAGGACAGGCGCGAAGAACACTGAAGCTTTCTTT	CSARTGAKNTEAFF
.	TRBV7-7	TRBD1	TRBJ1-1	TGTGCCAGCAGTCCCAGACAGGGGGCTGACACTGAAGCTTTCTTT	CASSPRQGADTEAFF
many	TRBV6-1	TRBD2	TRBJ2-2	TGTGCCAGCAGTCAGACTAGCGAGAACACCGGGGAGCTGTTTTTT	CASSQTSENTGELFF
.	TRBV5-1	.	TRBJ2-7	TGCGCCAGCAGCTCCGGGACGCAGCGGAGTGAGCAGTACTTC	CASSSGTQRSEQYF
.	TRBV7-9	TRBD2	TRBJ2-2	TGTGCCAGCAGCTATAGCGGGAGGCTTAACGGGGAGCTGTTTTTT	CASSYSGRLNGELFF
.	TRBV20-1	TRBD1	TRBJ1-1	TGCAGTGCTAGTGACAGGGACAGGGGCACAGCTTTCTTT	CSASDRDRGTAFF
.	TRBV10-3	TRBD2	TRBJ2-5	TGTGCCATCAGTGGGAGACTAGCGGGAGTAGGAGAGACCCAGTACTTC	CAISGRLAGVGETQYF
.	TRBV20-1	.	TRBJ2-7	TGCAGTGCTGCCCTTAGCGGCTACGAGCAGTACTTC	CSAALSGYEQYF
.	TRBV13	TRBD1	TRBJ1-2	TGTGCCAGCACTACCCGGGACAGCATACACTATGGCTACACCTTC	CASTTRDSIHYGYTF
once	TRBV7-6	TRBD2	TRBJ2-5	TGTGCCAGCGGACTAGCGCCCATCGGAGAGACCCAGTACTTC	CASGLAPIGETQYF
.	TRBV10-2	.	TRBJ2-5	TGCGCCAGCAGTGACCAGGGGTCAGAGACCCAGTACTTC	CASSDQGSETQYF
few	TRBV12-3/TRBV12-4	.	TRBJ2-3	TGTGCCAGCAGTTTTGGACGCTTCGAAGATACGCAGTATTTT	CASSFGRFEDTQYF
.	TRBV7-8	.	TRBJ2-2	TGTGCCAGCAGCTCAGCAGGGGCGCCCACCGGGGAGCTGTTTTTT	CASSSAGAPTGELFF
.	TRBV20-1	TRBD2	TRBJ2-7	TGCAGTGCTAGGGTGGCGGGAGCCCTAGAGGGGGAGCAGTACTTC	CSARVAGALEGEQYF